This TCR beta chain was retrieved from a study of T cell clonotyping in hematopoietic cell transplantation. General study results and limits: CD4 and CD8 repertoire contributions could not be separated without sorting. Broader posttransplant TCR repertoire diversity was predicted by graft donor and pretransplant recipient Inverse Simpson Index values.

Remarks on this clone: Its antigen is undetermined.

Here immunoSEQ multiplex PCR was the method, and the copy in TCRdb shows in-frame clones only, minus some. The profile covers roughly 6,800 clones, with about 83% appearing a single time and 5% to 7% taken by the ten largest. The sequences come from PBMCs, collected 100 days after allogeneic stem cell transplant. This clonotype originated in a male patient in his fifties who had an allogeneic stem cell transplant from a related donor, so the T cells may come from the graft donor. Some clones in this sample may be carry-over from other donors' samples.

CDR3 sequence reads: CASGLHRAIQETQYF. In DNA form, the CDR3 reads TGTGCTAGCGGCTTACACCGCGCGATACAAGAGACCCAGTACTTC. The genes are TRBV7-7 and TRBJ2-5, with D possibly being TRBD2 (6 bases). The CDR3 contains 15 residues. Germline V gene data show CDR1 as SSHAT and CDR2 as FNYEAQ (reference sequence).